Presented here are 17 T cell receptor beta chains from one specimen sequenced in a study of beta chain features in type 1 diabetes (dated by TCRdb to 2016 to 2018). The library was made by the immunoSEQ multiplex PCR assay. The entire isolated RNA was reverse transcribed using the High Capacity cDNA Reverse Transcription Kit, and thus expressed TCRB transcripts were sequenced. This immuneACCESS table, as held by TCRdb, lists in-frame sequences with V and J called but not all clones. Of the missing ones, under half trace to an unresolved V gene in checked studies; the others have no known cause. This sample comprises 200,000 to 300,000 clones, about 25% of them detected only once. The top ten clonotypes cover 4% of the sample. The sequencing sample was made of central memory CD4+ T cells from blood. These receptor sequences come from a young man in good health.

In regard to this clone: A read error may account for a junction end that differs from germline. The J gene is TRBJ1-3, the V gene TRBV30; TRBD1 matches 9 bases. The CDR3 sequence is 15 residues long. Germline CDR1 is GTSNPN and CDR2 is SVGIG (reference sequence). The CDR3, as DNA: TGTGCCTGGAGTCCCAACAGGGGGCCTGGAAACACCATGTATTTT. Translation: CAWSPNRGPGNTMYF.

This clone occurred a few times. The chain carries TRBV27 and TRBJ2-1, with 7 bases fitting TRBD1. The ends lost 5 bases at V and 6 bases at J; junction bases unmatched: 7. From germline, CDR1 is MNHEY and CDR2 SMNVEV (reference sequence). The CDR3 totals 14 residues. In DNA form, the CDR3 reads TGTGCCAGCAGTCCTTGGACAGGTCCCAATGAGCAGTTCTTC. It codes for CASSPWTGPNEQFF.

This clone was seen only a few times. The junction shows a germline mismatch at one end, possibly a read error. The rearrangement joins TRBV5-1 to TRBJ2-5; 12 nucleotides agree with TRBD2. Germline V gene lookup returns CDR1 SGHRS and CDR2 YFSETQ. The CDR3 totals 16 residues. CDR3 bases: TGCGCCAGCAGCCACGGGACTAGCGGGTCTCAAGAGGCCCAGTACTTC. This gives the protein CASSHGTSGSQEAQYF.

CDR3 amino acids: CASSLIDQPQHF. The CDR3 bases are TGTGCCAGCAGTTTGATCGATCAGCCCCAGCATTTT. This rearrangement joins TRBV28 to TRBJ1-5; D remains unclear. Trimming took 3 bases from V and 5 from J, leaving 5 bases between them. Germline-derived CDR1 and CDR2 are MDHEN and SYDVKM. The CDR3 covers 12 residues.

This clone was detected only once. The sample holds other DNA sequences that translate to the same CDR3. This chain links TRBV27 with TRBJ2-7; TRBD2 might be the D (5 bases). The CDR3 totals 12 residues. Germline-derived CDR1 and CDR2 are MNHEY and SMNVEV (reference sequence). Trimming took off 3 bases at V and 7 bases at J, with 10 bases between the two ends. As DNA, the CDR3 is TGTGCCAGCAGTTTGGCCGGGAATGAGCAGTACTTC. This translates into CASSLAGNEQYF.

The chain recombines TRBV6-5 with TRBJ2-1; TRBD1 matches at 9 bases. Germline assignment: CDR1 MNHEY and CDR2 SVGAGI. The trim removed 8 bases at V and 7 bases at J, leaving 9 bases unmatched. This CDR3 region has 14 residues. The DNA for the CDR3 is TGTGCCAGCGCCCGAGACAGGGGGGGTAATGAGCAGTTCTTC. It yields the protein CASARDRGGNEQFF.

The chain combines TRBV29-1 with TRBJ2-5; D is ambiguous. V dropped 3 bases and J dropped 7 bases, with 6 bases sitting between them. This CDR3 has 10 amino acids. Germline V gene lookup returns CDR1 SQVTM and CDR2 ANQGSEA. The DNA for the CDR3 is TGCAGCGTTGATTCAGGGACCCAGTACTTC. Translation gives CSVDSGTQYF.

This clone was counted between two and nine times. The rearrangement joins TRBV6-1 to TRBJ2-5; D ambiguous. The DNA end is more similar to TRBJ2-7, so the J call may be wrong. The CDR3 extends over 14 amino acids. The germline CDR1 and CDR2 sequences are MNHNS and SASEGT. CDR3 bases: TGTGCCAGCAGTGACTGGGGAAAATCCTACGAGCAGTACTTC. Residues: CASSDWGKSYEQYF.

This rearrangement joins TRBV15 to TRBJ2-7; D gene uncertain. The germline V and J ends were trimmed by 3 bases and 3 bases, with 12 bases remaining between them. CDR1 is LNHNV, CDR2 YYDKDF, per germline (reference sequence). The CDR3 is made up of 14 amino acids. In DNA, the CDR3 is TGTGCCACCAGCAGCCGACAACAGAGCTACGAGCAGTACTTC. It specifies CATSSRQQSYEQYF.

This clone was seen only a few times. The chain recombines TRBV6-1 with TRBJ2-7; D may match TRBD1 or TRBD2 (5 bases each). Germline V gene sequence: CDR1 MNHNS, CDR2 SASEGT. The V gene lost 0 bases and the J gene lost 7 bases, with 13 bases spanning the gap. The CDR3 loop spans 14 amino acids. CDR3 DNA sequence: TGTGCCAGCAGTGAAGCGGGGGTTAGTGGAGAGCAGTACTTC. This sequence encodes CASSEAGVSGEQYF.

This chain connects TRBV30 to TRBJ1-6, with D possibly being TRBD1 (6 bases). The CDR3 is 14 residues long. Germline-derived CDR1 and CDR2 are GTSNPN and SVGIG (reference sequence). Trimming took 2 bases from V and 9 from J, leaving 14 bases between them. The CDR3 bases are TGTGCCTGGAGTCCAGGACAGAAGGGTTCACCCCTCCACTTT. Its protein is CAWSPGQKGSPLHF.

The chain combines TRBV9 with TRBJ1-4; a possible D gene is TRBD1 (5 bases). V lost 7 bases, J lost 3 bases, and 7 bases lay in between. The CDR3 is 12 amino acids. Germline values: CDR1 SGDLS, CDR2 YYNGEE. The CDR3 coding sequence is TGTGCCAGCGGGGACTCTAATGAAAAACTGTTTTTT. Encoded protein: CASGDSNEKLFF.

The V and J genes are TRBV18 and TRBJ1-1, with D tentatively TRBD1 (5 bases). V lost 3 bases, J lost 1 base, and 12 bases lay in between. Germline V gene data show CDR1 as KGHSH and CDR2 as LQKENI. There are 15 residues in the CDR3. In DNA, the CDR3 is TGTGCCAGCTCACCTACCCGGGGGAGGAACACTGAAGCTTTCTTT. Translated, it gives CASSPTRGRNTEAFF.

The V and J genes are TRBV5-4 and TRBJ2-1; 7 nucleotides align to TRBD1. This CDR3 comprises 16 residues. Germline V lookup: CDR1 SGHNT, CDR2 YYREEE (reference sequence). The junction had 7 bases not matched to a gene; V was cut back by 4 bases and J by 0 bases. The CDR3 is CASSRTGTVSYNEQFF. In DNA, the CDR3 is TGTGCCAGCAGCCGAACCGGGACAGTCTCCTACAATGAGCAGTTCTTC. The whole variable domain, filled in from reference TRBV5-4 and TRBJ2-1, reads ETGVTQSPTHLIKTRGQQVTLRCSSQSGHNTVSWYQQALGQGPQFIFQYYREEENGRGNFPPRFSGLQFPNYSSELNVNALELDDSALYLCASSRTGTVSYNEQFFGPGTRLTVL.

The chain combines TRBV7-9 with TRBJ1-5, with D uncertain. The CDR3 runs 16 residues. V shed 5 bases and J shed 4 bases, with 18 bases lying between them. CDR1 and CDR2 (germline): SEHNR, FQNEAQ (reference sequence). CDR3 protein: CASSPSPTDGNQPQHF. CDR3 nucleotide sequence: TGTGCCAGCAGCCCCTCTCCTACCGATGGAAATCAGCCCCAGCATTTT.

The gene calls are TRBV15 and TRBJ2-1; D is unresolved. From germline, CDR1 is LNHNV and CDR2 YYDKDF (reference sequence). The CDR3 contains 13 residues. Trimming cost V 0 bases and J 5 bases, with 5 bases left between them. The CDR3: CATSRDRNNEQFF. CDR3 DNA: TGTGCCACCAGCAGAGACAGAAACAATGAGCAGTTCTTC. Full variable domain (missing parts from reference TRBV15 and TRBJ2-1): DAMVIQNPRYQVTQFGKPVTLSCSQTLNHNVMYWYQQKSSQAPKLLFHYYDKDFNNEADTPDNFQSRRPNTSFCFLDIRSPGLGDTAMYLCATSRDRNNEQFFGPGTRLTVL.

V gene TRBV30 combines with J gene TRBJ1-1; possible D gene TRBD1, 5 bases. The CDR3 runs to 11 residues. Trimming cost V 3 bases and J 7 bases, with 9 bases left between them. Germline CDR1 and CDR2: GTSNPN and SVGIG (reference sequence). The CDR3 nucleotides read TGTGCCTGGAGGAGTGGGGGTGAAGCTTTCTTT. Translating it yields CAWRSGGEAFF.